Sequencing of this T cell receptor beta chain was carried out in a study of blood T cell repertoires in COVID-19 (dated by TCRdb to between 2020 and 2021). In the study overall: Samples from collaborators originated in the United States, Italy and Spain and spanned both the acute and convalescent phases of COVID-19. The sample metadata nearly always contained a de-identified subject ID, COVID-19 status, age in years and sex. Subjects who had been exposed to COVID-19, were actively infected with it, or had recovered from it provided the deeply sampled blood TCRbeta repertoires that made up the dataset. The repertoires were released in a freely available public database meant as a resource for research on the immune response to SARS-CoV-2. Where available, HLA class I and class II types were taken from metadata supplied by the sample provider and were not determined by assay-based typing. The samples were drawn from the first 160 participants of the ongoing ImmuneRACE study and from 950 to 1,500 subjects provided by 6 global collaborators. The material from the prospective study consisted of cDNA or gDNA derived from T cells, B-cell-depleted T cells, or PBMCs. The full study reports these points: The quantity of clinical and demographic metadata differed by source and by participant and was supplied without curation.

Comment on this clone: Its specific antigen is unknown. The record has no base qualities; no much larger clone is one base away.

The immunoSEQ Assay, a bias-controlled multiplex PCR, was used to amplify TCRbeta CDR3 regions from genomic DNA. On the authors' methods: The number of nucleated cells in each sample was estimated by amplification of reference gene primers within the assay. To quantify the absolute abundance of each unique TCRbeta CDR3 rearrangement, sequence reads were collapsed and filtered. For each sample, productive Simpson clonality was calculated as the square root of Simpson's diversity index across productive rearrangements. Held by TCRdb, this immuneACCESS table contains in-frame sequences only and omits some clones. Under half of the omission traces to an unresolved V gene where checked; the cause of the rest is unknown. V and J calls and clone size are as listed in that table; D and trimming were resolved from the DNA. The sample table lists more than 60,000 clones, roughly 86% of them with a count of one. The ten largest clonotypes hold roughly 23% of the sample.

Each collaborating institution followed its own protocols to collect whole blood in K2EDTA tubes. For TCRbeta analysis, collaborators shipped samples in one of three forms: frozen whole blood, isolated PBMCs, or DNA extracted from either of those sample types. This sequence was found in a woman between 50 and 59 years old with active or convalescent COVID-19. The specimen sequenced was peripheral blood.

The CDR3 corresponds to CAIKPAGENTEAFF. The DNA sequence is as follows: TGTGCCATCAAGCCTGCAGGGGAGAACACTGAAGCTTTCTTT. The rearrangement combines TRBV10-3 with TRBJ1-1, with TRBD1 tentatively as D gene (6 bases match). CDR1 is given as ENHRY and CDR2 as SYGVKD, both from the germline V gene. V was cut back by 7 bases and J by 1 base, leaving a gap of 13 bases between them. From its cysteine to its phenylalanine, the CDR3 spans 14 amino acids. Only CDR3 DNA is held: 42 bases, read in frame from base 1.